The 31 T cell receptor beta chains listed next were all sequenced from one sample in a study of CXCR3-negative and CXCR3-positive naive CD8 T cells. UMI-tagged TRB cDNA libraries were built via 5' RACE. TCRdb reprocessed the 5' RACE reads and keeps a single row for each CDR3 protein, giving no DNA. The sample has thousands of distinct CDR3 sequences; the top ten hold about 1.7%. Sequenced input: naive CXCR3- CD8+ T cells from blood. The subset denotes: CD45RO-CCR7+CD27+CD95- naive CD8+ T cells lacking CXCR3 (TNR3-). These receptors came from a human donor in good health. Some clones in this sample may be carry-over from other donors' samples.

V usage is TRBV19 and J usage is TRBJ1-5. The CDR3 loop spans 13 amino acids. CDR1 and CDR2 from the germline V gene are LNHDA and SQIVND (reference sequence). The CDR3 sequence is CASSIYGNQPQHF.

According to its frequency, this clonotype is medium-sized (0.01 to 0.1%). The genes are TRBV4-2 and TRBJ1-1; TCRdb's D call, TRBD1, is unchecked because there is no DNA. The CDR3 covers 13 residues. Germline V gene lookup returns CDR1 LGHNA and CDR2 YNFKEQ. CDR3 region: CASSWDGNTEAFF.

Measured by frequency, this clonotype is medium-sized (0.01 to 0.1%). This chain connects TRBV29-1 to TRBJ2-7; the TCRdb D gene call, TRBD1, has no DNA to confirm it. Germline CDR1 SQVTM, CDR2 ANQGSEA. The CDR3 totals 15 residues. CDR3: CSVPRDSGSSYEQYF.

This chain connects TRBV10-3 to TRBJ1-5. From germline, CDR1 is ENHRY and CDR2 SYGVKD. The CDR3 contains 13 residues. The chain's CDR3 is CAINSNLAQPQHF.

This clonotype registers medium-sized by frequency. The chain is built from TRBV29-1 and TRBJ1-2; TCRdb gives TRBD1 as the D gene, but with no DNA this cannot be confirmed. Germline V gene lookup returns CDR1 SQVTM and CDR2 ANQGSEA. This CDR3 region has 11 residues. Here the CDR3 reads CSGETGEGYTF.

This clonotype ranks as medium-sized in terms of frequency. The chain employs TRBV10-3 and TRBJ2-1; TCRdb's D call of TRBD2 is untestable without DNA. The CDR3 extends over 13 amino acids. Germline V gene data show CDR1 as ENHRY and CDR2 as SYGVKD. Here the CDR3 reads CAINQGGIDEQFF.

In terms of frequency, this clonotype is medium-sized. The V and J genes are TRBV6-6 and TRBJ2-7; the TRBD2 assignment by TCRdb is unverifiable without DNA. CDR3 length: 15 amino acids. CDR1 is MNHNY and CDR2 is SVGAGI in the germline V gene (reference sequence). CDR3 amino acids: CASSYGYGMGDEQYF.

V usage is TRBV5-1 and J usage is TRBJ2-1; TCRdb picks TRBD1, but there is no DNA to check that call. This CDR3 region has 13 residues. CDR1 and CDR2 from the germline V gene are SGHRS and YFSETQ. This chain's CDR3 is CASSAGQYNEQFF.

This clonotype is classed as medium-sized (0.01 to 0.1%) by frequency. The rearrangement links TRBV6-6 to TRBJ2-6; the TCRdb call, TRBD1, lacks DNA for checking. The CDR3 runs to 18 residues. Germline CDR1 MNHNY, CDR2 SVGAGI (reference sequence). CDR3 amino acids: CASSYIYAGGSGANVLTF.

This clonotype ranks as medium-sized (0.01 to 0.1%) in terms of frequency. This chain links TRBV7-3 with TRBJ2-4; the D call of TRBD1 rests on TCRdb alone, since no DNA is present to check it. This CDR3 has 13 residues. The V gene's germline CDR1 is SGHTA and CDR2 FQGTGA. CDR3 loop: CASSSGLGDIQYF.

Judged by frequency, this clonotype is medium-sized (0.01 to 0.1%). The rearrangement joins TRBV29-1 to TRBJ2-1; TCRdb returns TRBD2, unconfirmable since there is no DNA. Germline CDR1 SQVTM, CDR2 ANQGSEA. The CDR3 consists of 13 residues. The CDR3 here is CSVETSGYNEQFF.

This chain joins TRBV29-1 and TRBJ2-1; TCRdb names TRBD1, which stays unverified in the absence of DNA. Germline assignment: CDR1 SQVTM and CDR2 ANQGSEA. This CDR3 region has 13 residues. The CDR3 sequence is CSVDGQGAAEQFF.

J is TRBJ2-7 and V is TRBV19; TCRdb selects TRBD1, and the lack of DNA leaves this call unchecked. Germline loops: CDR1 LNHDA, CDR2 SQIVND (reference sequence). CDR3 length: 12 residues. This CDR3 reads CASSFGTYEQYF.

This clonotype is labeled medium-sized based on frequency. The chain carries TRBV6-2 or TRBV6-3 and TRBJ1-1; TCRdb's D call, TRBD1, is unchecked because there is no DNA. The V gene's germline CDR1 is MNHEY and CDR2 SVGEGT. The CDR3 extends over 11 amino acids. This CDR3 reads CASNQGAEAFF.

The V call is TRBV2, the J call TRBJ2-7; TCRdb returns TRBD1, unconfirmable since there is no DNA. The CDR3 length is 16 residues. Germline-derived CDR1 and CDR2 are SNHLY and FYNNEI. The CDR3: CASSDPRDRGSYEQYF.

This clonotype counts as medium-sized by frequency. Here the CDR3 reads CASSQDSGLLVSNQPQHF. The chain has TRBV14 and TRBJ1-5. The CDR3 length is 18 residues. Germline V gene data show CDR1 as SGHDN and CDR2 as FVKESK.

This clonotype is identified as medium-sized from frequency. The CDR3 is CSVRGARVNTEAFF. J is TRBJ1-1 and V is TRBV29-1; the TRBD1 assignment by TCRdb is unverifiable without DNA. Germline V gene lookup returns CDR1 SQVTM and CDR2 ANQGSEA. This CDR3 contains 14 residues.

V usage is TRBV19 and J usage is TRBJ2-6; with no DNA, the TCRdb D assignment of TRBD2 cannot be verified. The CDR3 runs 20 residues. Germline V gives CDR1 LNHDA, CDR2 SQIVND (reference sequence). The CDR3 loop is CASSIMGLRGALTGANVLTF.

This clonotype counts as medium-sized by frequency. The rearrangement joins TRBV7-3 to TRBJ2-3. Germline values: CDR1 SGHTA, CDR2 FQGTGA. This CDR3 has 15 amino acids. This CDR3 reads CASSSWTAAGDTQYF.

This clonotype ranks as medium-sized in terms of frequency. The chain links TRBV25-1 to TRBJ1-1. The CDR3 loop spans 16 amino acids. CDR1 is MGHDK, CDR2 SYGVNS, per germline. CDR3 in amino acids: CASSVYREGPNTEAFF. The full variable domain, in which reference TRBV25-1 and TRBJ1-1 provide the parts outside the CDR3, is EADIYQTPRYLVIGTGKKITLECSQTMGHDKMYWYQQDPGMELHLIHYSYGVNSTEKGDLSSESTVSRIRTEHFPLTLESARPSHTSQYLCASSVYREGPNTEAFFGQGTRLTVV.

This clonotype is called medium-sized based on its frequency. This chain uses TRBV12-3 or TRBV12-4 with TRBJ2-3; the D call of TRBD1 rests on TCRdb alone, since no DNA is present to check it. The CDR3 sequence is 14 residues long. CDR3 in amino acids: CASSSMTGADTQYF.

Its frequency marks this clonotype as medium-sized. This chain joins TRBV29-1 and TRBJ2-2; lacking DNA, the TRBD2 call made by TCRdb goes unchecked. CDR1 and CDR2 (germline): SQVTM, ANQGSEA. CDR3 size: 15 residues. CDR3 sequence: CSVRELAKNTGELFF.

This clonotype counts as medium-sized by frequency. The chain combines TRBV12-3 or TRBV12-4 with TRBJ2-1; the TRBD2 assignment by TCRdb is unverifiable without DNA. The CDR3 is 19 amino acids. The CDR3 spells CASSTGLAGSVNPYNEQFF.

This clonotype shows up as medium-sized by frequency. V is TRBV12-3 or TRBV12-4 and J is TRBJ1-5. This CDR3 comprises 16 residues. CDR3 loop: CASSFLESEGNQPQHF.

The V call is TRBV29-1, the J call TRBJ2-1; TCRdb indicates TRBD2, and absent DNA this call remains unverified. The CDR3 runs to 13 residues. The germline gives CDR1 SQVTM, CDR2 ANQGSEA. CDR3 in amino acids: CSVLVPSYNEQFF.

This clonotype is deemed medium-sized by its frequency. The CDR3 is CASSGVSGAEETQYF. The rearrangement joins TRBV7-2 to TRBJ2-5; TCRdb's D call of TRBD1 is untestable without DNA. Germline CDR1 and CDR2: SGHTA and FQGNSA. The CDR3 contains 15 residues.

According to its frequency, this clonotype is medium-sized. The rearrangement joins TRBV4-1 to TRBJ1-5; TCRdb designates TRBD1, a call that cannot be tested without DNA. Germline values: CDR1 MGHRA, CDR2 YSYEKL. This CDR3 comprises 15 residues. CDR3 sequence: CASSQDGTGYQPQHF.

Frequency places this clonotype as medium-sized (0.01 to 0.1%). V and J are TRBV25-1 and TRBJ2-2. This CDR3 has 16 residues. Germline V CDR1 and CDR2: MGHDK, SYGVNS. The CDR3 region is CASSDSGWSNTGELFF. Drawing the rest from reference TRBV25-1 and TRBJ2-2, the complete variable domain is EADIYQTPRYLVIGTGKKITLECSQTMGHDKMYWYQQDPGMELHLIHYSYGVNSTEKGDLSSESTVSRIRTEHFPLTLESARPSHTSQYLCASSDSGWSNTGELFFGEGSRLTVL.

This chain's CDR3 is CASSYAVDEQFF. The chain employs TRBV6-6 and TRBJ2-1. The CDR3 is 12 amino acids. Germline lookup yields CDR1 MNHNY and CDR2 SVGAGI (reference sequence).

By frequency, this clonotype registers medium-sized (0.01 to 0.1%). The rearrangement links TRBV23-1 to TRBJ2-3; with no DNA, the TCRdb D assignment of TRBD2 cannot be verified. TRBV23-1 is reported as an ORF; its role is uncertain. CDR3 size: 17 residues. Here the CDR3 reads CASSLPRKRGVTDTQYF.

By frequency, this clonotype is medium-sized. The V and J genes are TRBV20-1 and TRBJ1-5; TCRdb proposes TRBD1, but this gene call is untestable without DNA. The length of the CDR3 is 14 residues. The germline CDR1 and CDR2 sequences are DFQATT and SNEGSKA (reference sequence). The CDR3 sequence is CSVSGVGSNQPQHF.